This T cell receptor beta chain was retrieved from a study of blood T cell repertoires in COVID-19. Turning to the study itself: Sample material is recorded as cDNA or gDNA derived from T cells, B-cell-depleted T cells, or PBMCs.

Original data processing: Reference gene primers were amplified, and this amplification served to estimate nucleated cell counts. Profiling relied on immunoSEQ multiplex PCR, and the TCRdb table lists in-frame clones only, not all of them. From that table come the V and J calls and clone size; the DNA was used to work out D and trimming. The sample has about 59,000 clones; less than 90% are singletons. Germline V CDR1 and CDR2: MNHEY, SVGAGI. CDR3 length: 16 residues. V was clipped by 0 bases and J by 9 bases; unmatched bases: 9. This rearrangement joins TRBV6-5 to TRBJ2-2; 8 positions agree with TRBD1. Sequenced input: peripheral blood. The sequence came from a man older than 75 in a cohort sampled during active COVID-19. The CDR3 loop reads CASSYSGQGAIRELFF. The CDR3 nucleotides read TGTGCCAGCAGTTACTCGGGTCAGGGGGCGATTAGGGAGCTGTTTTTT.